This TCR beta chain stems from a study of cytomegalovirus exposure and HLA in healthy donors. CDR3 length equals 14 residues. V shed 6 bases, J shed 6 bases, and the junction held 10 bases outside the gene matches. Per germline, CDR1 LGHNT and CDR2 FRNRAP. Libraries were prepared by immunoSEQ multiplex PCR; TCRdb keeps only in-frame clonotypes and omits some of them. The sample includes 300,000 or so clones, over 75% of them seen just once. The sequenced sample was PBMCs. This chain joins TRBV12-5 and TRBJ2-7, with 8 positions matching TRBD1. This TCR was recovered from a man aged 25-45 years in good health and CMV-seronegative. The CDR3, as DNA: TGTGCTAGTGGCCACCCCCCAGGGGGCCGCGAGCAGTACTTC. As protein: CASGHPPGGREQYF.